This is a list of T cell receptor beta chains from one sample in a study of blood T cell repertoires in COVID-19. This table comes from immunoSEQ multiplex PCR, and its TCRdb copy is limited to in-frame clones, with some not included. Of under 60,000 clones listed, approximately 80% are singletons. Material for sequencing was peripheral blood. Source of these receptors: a man aged 55 to 69 with acute or convalescent COVID-19. CDR3s leave out the opening cysteine and the closing phenylalanine or tryptophan. A D gene is named only where the DNA matches it firmly. Size is omitted from some rows. Given values are once, few, many or a class for expanded clones.

d_gene: -
abundance: once
v_gene: TRBV6-1
CDR3aa: ASSEALPVLNTEAF

d_gene: TRBD2
abundance: -
v_gene: TRBV7-9
CDR3aa: ASSPYAGVDNEQF

d_gene: -
abundance: few
v_gene: TRBV28
CDR3aa: ASSLGHILWDEQF

d_gene: -
abundance: -
v_gene: TRBV5-1
CDR3aa: ASSFTYRAGSTEAF

d_gene: TRBD1
abundance: -
v_gene: TRBV2
CDR3aa: ASSTTTGSNGPQH

d_gene: -
abundance: -
v_gene: TRBV5-1
CDR3aa: ASAAGEANYGYT

d_gene: -
abundance: -
v_gene: TRBV4-1
CDR3aa: ASSLRTAATNEKLF

d_gene: TRBD1
abundance: few
v_gene: TRBV19
CDR3aa: ASRDRANTGELF

d_gene: -
abundance: -
v_gene: TRBV6-5
CDR3aa: ASSWGAYNSPLH

d_gene: -
abundance: -
v_gene: TRBV15
CDR3aa: ATSDPTGQNIQY

d_gene: -
abundance: -
v_gene: TRBV7-9
CDR3aa: ASSLGGGEGFNSPLH

d_gene: TRBD1
abundance: -
v_gene: TRBV19
CDR3aa: ASSIDLGGDRANQPQH

d_gene: TRBD2
abundance: -
v_gene: TRBV2
CDR3aa: ASSPTSGGGNEQF

d_gene: TRBD1
abundance: -
v_gene: TRBV27
CDR3aa: ASSVLQGKLTDTQY

d_gene: -
abundance: -
v_gene: TRBV5-5
CDR3aa: ASSLVGGGFNEQY

d_gene: TRBD1
abundance: -
v_gene: TRBV19
CDR3aa: ASSFNFRDRGTGELF

d_gene: -
abundance: -
v_gene: TRBV7-2
CDR3aa: ASSLLPGEGGYT

d_gene: -
abundance: -
v_gene: TRBV28
CDR3aa: ASRRTGYNSPLH

d_gene: TRBD1
abundance: -
v_gene: TRBV9
CDR3aa: ASSAGTGGYEQY

d_gene: -
abundance: few
v_gene: TRBV29-1
CDR3aa: SVRLTTNEKLF

d_gene: TRBD1
abundance: -
v_gene: TRBV27
CDR3aa: ASSKTGVGSPLH

d_gene: TRBD1
abundance: few
v_gene: TRBV4-1
CDR3aa: ASSLGTGETQY

d_gene: TRBD1
abundance: -
v_gene: TRBV5-1
CDR3aa: ASGTGTGKETQY

d_gene: -
abundance: once
v_gene: TRBV15
CDR3aa: ATGRATNEKLF

d_gene: -
abundance: -
v_gene: TRBV4-1
CDR3aa: ASSQDVLNEKLF

d_gene: TRBD1
abundance: -
v_gene: TRBV7-9
CDR3aa: ASSLVGQTYEQY

d_gene: -
abundance: -
v_gene: TRBV7-9
CDR3aa: ASSLIGDRDGYT

d_gene: -
abundance: -
v_gene: TRBV12-3/TRBV12-4
CDR3aa: ASSRYTGELF

d_gene: TRBD1
abundance: -
v_gene: TRBV5-4
CDR3aa: ASSHRDRGDTQY

d_gene: -
abundance: -
v_gene: TRBV11-2
CDR3aa: ASSLTHSYEQY

d_gene: TRBD2
abundance: -
v_gene: TRBV7-2
CDR3aa: ASSFRLASSYNEQF

d_gene: -
abundance: -
v_gene: TRBV4-2
CDR3aa: ASSHPGHLSNEKLF

d_gene: TRBD1
abundance: -
v_gene: TRBV13
CDR3aa: ASTRGRDSSEAF

d_gene: -
abundance: -
v_gene: TRBV12-3/TRBV12-4
CDR3aa: ASSSSTGYGYT

d_gene: -
abundance: -
v_gene: TRBV7-2
CDR3aa: ASSSPTGARGTEAF

d_gene: -
abundance: -
v_gene: TRBV5-1
CDR3aa: ASSLAGVYRYYGYT

d_gene: TRBD1
abundance: -
v_gene: TRBV29-1
CDR3aa: SVVGQGARGNTGELF